These 19 T cell receptor beta chains originate from one sample sequenced in a study of CD8 T cells in ankylosing spondylitis. Regarding the study as a whole: A TCR beta motif of several highly homologous variants seemed to mark ankylosing spondylitis blood.

These TCRs are of unknown antigen specificity. TCRdb called the 5' RACE reads again in MiXCR, with one record for every CDR3 protein. The table records around 440,000 distinct CDR3 sequences, approximately 17% of them present only once. The sequenced sample consisted of blood, either unsorted or a sorted T cell fraction (not recorded which). These receptors all come from a male donor with ankylosing spondylitis.

At least ten counts were recorded for this clonotype. This chain joins TRBV14 and TRBJ2-5, with TRBD2 matching over 9 bases. Per the germline V gene, CDR1 is SGHDN and CDR2 is FVKESK. CDR3 length equals 17 residues. The trim removed 1 base at V and 2 bases at J, leaving 8 bases unmatched. DNA for the CDR3: TGTGCCAGCAGCCAAGCACTAGCGGGCAAAAGGCAAGAGACCCAGTACTTC. The encoded protein is CASSQALAGKRQETQYF.

This CDR3 is CAWRGGNTEAFF. For the CDR3, the DNA is TGTGCCTGGAGAGGGGGGAACACTGAAGCTTTCTTT. The V gene is TRBV30, the J gene TRBJ1-1; a weak D match, TRBD1 (6 bases). The CDR3 length is 12 residues. V lost 3 bases and J 1 base, leaving 6 bases between the germline ends. Germline-derived CDR1 and CDR2 are GTSNPN and SVGIG (reference sequence).

This clonotype has more than one count but fewer than ten. J is TRBJ2-7 and V is TRBV29-1; TRBD2 matches 14 bases. The germline gives CDR1 SQVTM, CDR2 ANQGSEA. This CDR3 comprises 13 residues. The trim removed 7 bases at V and 5 bases at J, leaving 4 bases unmatched. The CDR3 loop is CSARLAGGNEQYF. The CDR3 coding sequence is TGCAGCGCAAGACTAGCGGGGGGGAACGAGCAGTACTTC.

This clonotype has ten or more counts. V is TRBV5-1 and J is TRBJ2-5, with 7 bases fitting TRBD2. The CDR3 totals 15 residues. Germline assignment: CDR1 SGHRS and CDR2 YFSETQ. V shed 4 bases and J 7 bases; nucleotides not matched to a gene: 13. The CDR3 nucleotides are TGCGCCAGCAGCACAGTCCCCGATTGGGAGGGGACCCAGTACTTC. Its protein product is CASSTVPDWEGTQYF. Complete variable domain (other parts from reference TRBV5-1 and TRBJ2-5): KAGVTQTPRYLIKTRGQQVTLSCSPISGHRSVSWYQQTPGQGLQFLFEYFSETQRNKGNFPGRFSGRQFSNSRSEMNVSTLELGDSALYLCASSTVPDWEGTQYFGPGTRLLVL.

This sequence joins TRBV3-1 and TRBJ1-5; unclear D gene. Per the germline V gene, CDR1 is LGHDT and CDR2 is YNNKEL (reference sequence). The CDR3 has 14 amino acids. V gave up 4 bases and J gave up 3 bases, with 10 bases separating them. The CDR3 region is CASSPQVSNQPQHF. The CDR3 bases are TGTGCCAGCAGCCCCCAAGTCTCCAATCAGCCCCAGCATTTT.

This clonotype occurred many times. This rearrangement joins TRBV7-2 to TRBJ2-3; 9 bases are a match to TRBD2. The CDR3 runs to 16 residues. The V gene end was trimmed by 3 bases and the J gene end by 0 bases; junction bases not matched to a gene: 4. Per the germline V gene, CDR1 is SGHTA and CDR2 is FQGNSA. This CDR3 reads CASSFRGGDSTDTQYF. CDR3 nucleotide sequence: TGTGCCAGCAGCTTTCGCGGGGGGGATAGCACAGATACGCAGTATTTT.

V usage is TRBV28 and J usage is TRBJ2-7; D is possibly TRBD1 (5 bases). The CDR3 consists of 15 residues. Germline V gives CDR1 MDHEN, CDR2 SYDVKM. The ends were cut back, 2 bases at V and 3 bases at J, with 14 bases in the middle. CDR3 nucleotide sequence: TGTGCCAGCAGTTTAAATCAGGGTTGGGGCTACGAGCAGTACTTC. Protein: CASSLNQGWGYEQYF.

This clonotype showed up just a few times. The chain couples TRBV7-6 to TRBJ1-4; maybe TRBD1 (5 bases). The CDR3 covers 15 residues. Trimming left V 0 bases short and J 10 bases short, with 15 bases between. CDR1 is SGHVS, CDR2 FNYEAQ, per germline. CDR3 nucleotides: TGTGCCAGCAGCTTAGCGGACGGGCGGCAGGGAAAACTGTTTTTT. Translation: CASSLADGRQGKLFF.

The chain is built from TRBV29-1 and TRBJ2-1, with 8 positions matching TRBD1. After removal of 7 bases from V and 3 bases from J, the junction contained 8 bases not matched to a gene. This CDR3 spans 14 amino acids. Germline assignment: CDR1 SQVTM and CDR2 ANQGSEA. DNA of the CDR3: TGCAGCGCCTTGGACAGGGCCCTCTACAATGAGCAGTTCTTC. Translation: CSALDRALYNEQFF.

This clonotype was counted a few times. The chain joins TRBV6-5 to TRBJ1-1; a possible D gene is TRBD1 (6 bases). Germline V gene sequence: CDR1 MNHEY, CDR2 SVGAGI. This CDR3 is built from 10 residues. The V end was cut by 8 bases, the J end by 13 bases, with 14 bases between. Written as DNA, the CDR3 is TGTGCCAGCCGGGGGGGGGCGTTTTTCTTT. Its translation: CASRGGAFFF.

This clonotype was recorded many times. This chain connects TRBV29-1 to TRBJ2-7; D is perhaps TRBD1 (6 bases). Germline values: CDR1 SQVTM, CDR2 ANQGSEA. Trimming left V 5 bases short and J 1 base short, with 15 bases between. This CDR3 is 14 amino acids long. As DNA, the CDR3 is TGCAGCGTTCGACGGACAGCCTTGTCCTACGAGCAGTACTTC. As protein: CSVRRTALSYEQYF.

This clonotype was seen a few times. This chain joins TRBV7-9 and TRBJ2-1, with unresolved D. The CDR3 contains 14 residues. Trimming pared 3 bases from V and 5 bases from J, leaving 11 bases between. From germline, CDR1 is SEHNR and CDR2 FQNEAQ (reference sequence). The CDR3 protein is CASSFIEWDNEQFF. The CDR3 DNA follows: TGTGCCAGCAGCTTTATCGAGTGGGACAATGAGCAGTTCTTC.

This chain uses TRBV12-3 or TRBV12-4 with TRBJ1-2, with 12 bases fitting TRBD1. J was trimmed by 8 bases and V by 10 bases; bases with no gene match: 14. The CDR3 spans 15 residues. CDR3 nucleotides: TGTGCCACCAACCCTCAAGGGACAGGGGGCGCAGGCTACACCTTC. Translation: CATNPQGTGGAGYTF.

This clonotype was seen repeatedly, ten times or more. The J gene is TRBJ2-7, the V gene TRBV6-5, with 10 bases matching TRBD1. Losses at the gene ends were 0 bases for V and 6 bases for J; bases not matched to a gene: 2. CDR1 is MNHEY, CDR2 SVGAGI, per germline. The CDR3 covers 14 residues. The CDR3 reads CASSYSGQGFEQYF. CDR3 DNA sequence: TGTGCCAGCAGTTACTCGGGACAGGGGTTCGAGCAGTACTTC.

The J gene is TRBJ2-7, the V gene TRBV20-1; 7 bases fit TRBD1. CDR1 is DFQATT and CDR2 is SNEGSKA in the germline V gene (reference sequence). Trimming cost V 4 bases and J 3 bases; bases outside gene matches: 9. There are 14 residues in the CDR3. In DNA, the CDR3 is TGCAGTGCTACCAACAGGGGTCCTATCTACGAGCAGTACTTC. Protein product: CSATNRGPIYEQYF.

This clonotype showed up many times. The chain carries TRBV20-1 and TRBJ2-1; 7 nucleotides agree with TRBD2. Germline lookup yields CDR1 DFQATT and CDR2 SNEGSKA (reference sequence). CDR3 length: 15 amino acids. Germline trimming cut 3 bases from V and 1 base from J; bases unmatched to any gene: 6. The CDR3 is CSASPAGRSYNEQFF. The CDR3 DNA sequence: TGCAGTGCTAGCCCAGCGGGGAGGTCCTACAATGAGCAGTTCTTC.

V and J are TRBV6-1 and TRBJ1-1; 12 bases match TRBD1. The CDR3 length is 17 residues. V lost 6 bases to trimming and J lost 3 bases; unmatched junction nucleotides: 11. The V gene's germline CDR1 is MNHNS and CDR2 SASEGT. The chain's CDR3 is CASSPTRDRGRDTEAFF. The CDR3 DNA sequence: TGTGCCAGCAGCCCCACCCGGGACAGGGGGCGGGACACTGAAGCTTTCTTT.

J is TRBJ2-7 and V is TRBV20-1, with TRBD2 as a possible D gene (5 bases). V lost 6 bases to trimming and J lost 4 bases, with 16 bases between them. The germline V gene has CDR1 DFQATT and CDR2 SNEGSKA (reference sequence). The CDR3 runs 13 residues. In nucleotides, the CDR3 is TGCAGTGCCTACGCAGGAGGTAGATACGAGCAGTACTTC. Translating it yields CSAYAGGRYEQYF.

In its sample, this clonotype was seen a few times. The rearrangement links TRBV11-2 to TRBJ2-7, with 9 bases matching TRBD1. The CDR3 sequence is 15 residues long. From germline, CDR1 is SGHAT and CDR2 FQNNGV. V gave up 2 bases and J gave up 4 bases; unmatched junction bases: 6. The CDR3 nucleotides are TGTGCCAGCAGCTTAAGTGGACAGGGGTTGTACGAGCAGTACTTC. Amino acids: CASSLSGQGLYEQYF.